This entry is about one T cell receptor beta chain. Its antigen is still unknown. Germline V lookup: CDR1 SQVTM, CDR2 ANQGSEA. CDR3 size: 14 residues. Trimming left V 0 bases short and J 6 bases short, with 15 bases between. This sample stems from a study of cytomegalovirus exposure and HLA in healthy donors. Amplification used 60 Vbeta primers and 13 Jbeta primers. Clones were sequenced by immunoSEQ multiplex PCR, and TCRdb holds only the in-frame ones, with some missing. The sample carries 180,000 or so clones, 78% recorded once. General study points: The authors later found HLA-associated TCR beta chains more clonally expanded than equally common others.

The TCR comes from a female donor in good health and CMV-seronegative. The source material was PBMCs. The gene calls are TRBV29-1 and TRBJ2-7; the D gene is possibly TRBD2 (5 bases). For the CDR3, the DNA is TGCAGCGTTGAAGATCAAGGTGTCCGGGGCGAGCAGTACTTC. Translating it yields CSVEDQGVRGEQYF.